This passage covers 28 T cell receptor beta chains from one sample sequenced in a study of neurological immune-mediated disorders. TCRdb independently ran MiXCR on the 5' RACE reads; one entry per CDR3 protein. The sample has tens of thousands of distinct CDR3 sequences; more than 6.5% are singletons. Sequencing was carried out using PBMCs. These receptors were taken from a middle-aged woman in good health.

This clonotype was seen repeatedly, ten times or more. The rearrangement links TRBV11-3 to TRBJ2-2, with D unresolved. The V end was cut by 4 bases, the J end by 2 bases, with 8 bases between. Germline V lookup: CDR1 SGHNT, CDR2 YENEEA. The CDR3 runs 14 residues. The CDR3, as DNA: TGTGCCAGCAGCTCCCGTACTAACACCGGGGAGCTGTTTTTT. It translates to CASSSRTNTGELFF.

This clonotype has at least ten counts. This sequence joins TRBV20-1 and TRBJ2-5; tentatively, D is TRBD2 (6 bases). Germline V CDR1 and CDR2: DFQATT, SNEGSKA (reference sequence). The CDR3 spans 15 residues. V shed 3 bases and J shed 0 bases, with 14 bases lying between them. CDR3 coding DNA: TGCAGTGCTAGCCCGGGACTCCCGTACCAAGAGACCCAGTACTTC. It codes for CSASPGLPYQETQYF.

Ten or more counts support this clonotype. V usage is TRBV28 and J usage is TRBJ1-1, with unresolved D. The length of the CDR3 is 15 residues. V gave up 6 bases and J gave up 0 bases, with 14 bases separating them. Germline V gene data show CDR1 as MDHEN and CDR2 as SYDVKM. CDR3 region: CASSRRRELNTEAFF. The CDR3 bases are TGTGCCAGCAGCCGGAGAAGAGAACTGAACACTGAAGCTTTCTTT.

This clonotype was recorded at least ten times. The J gene is TRBJ1-6, the V gene TRBV6-5; D remains unclear. V gave up 4 bases and J gave up 7 bases, with 11 bases separating them. The CDR3 covers 14 residues. CDR1 MNHEY and CDR2 SVGAGI come from the germline V gene. CDR3 sequence reads: CASSWEARNSPLHF. The DNA for the CDR3 is TGTGCCAGCAGTTGGGAAGCAAGGAATTCACCCCTCCACTTT.

Ten or more counts support this clonotype. This chain links TRBV7-9 with TRBJ2-2; no definite D call. Between the trimmed V and J ends, which lost 5 bases and 5 bases, there was a span of 9 bases. This CDR3 region has 13 residues. Looked up from germline, CDR1 is SEHNR and CDR2 is FQNEAQ (reference sequence). In DNA, the CDR3 is TGTGCCAGCAGCCCAGGACGGACCGGGGAGCTGTTTTTT. It translates to CASSPGRTGELFF.

This clonotype was picked up many times. The gene calls are TRBV5-8 and TRBJ2-5; 8 nucleotides agree with TRBD2. The CDR3 has 17 residues. V lost 0 bases to trimming and J lost 4 bases; unmatched junction nucleotides: 11. Germline CDR1 and CDR2: SGHTS and YDEGEE. The CDR3 DNA reads TGTGCCAGCAGCTTGGGGGCAGCGGGAGCCCGGGGAGAGACCCAGTACTTC. Its translation: CASSLGAAGARGETQYF.

This clonotype was observed many times. The gene calls are TRBV11-2 and TRBJ2-1; 9 bases map to TRBD1. The junction had 3 bases not matched to a gene; V was cut back by 5 bases and J by 1 base. The CDR3 length is 15 residues. Germline lookup yields CDR1 SGHAT and CDR2 FQNNGV. The CDR3, as DNA: TGTGCCAGCAGCCAGACAGGGGGGTCCTACAATGAGCAGTTCTTC. The encoded protein is CASSQTGGSYNEQFF.

This clonotype was found many times. The chain joins TRBV6-2 or TRBV6-3 to TRBJ2-7; 9 bases line up with TRBD1. Germline CDR1 MNHEY, CDR2 SVGEGT. The V gene end was trimmed by 8 bases and the J gene end by 4 bases; junction bases not matched to a gene: 9. The CDR3 consists of 14 residues. The CDR3 loop is CASGQGLLGYEQYF. The CDR3 region has the DNA TGTGCCAGCGGACAGGGGCTCCTTGGATACGAGCAGTACTTC.

This clonotype showed up many times. The chain has TRBV7-3 and TRBJ2-3, with TRBD2 matching 14 bases. The junction had 7 bases not matched to a gene; V was cut back by 5 bases and J by 3 bases. The CDR3 runs to 17 residues. Germline assignment: CDR1 SGHTA and CDR2 FQGTGA. CDR3 in amino acids: CASSEGTSGSLTDTQYF. CDR3 sequence (DNA): TGTGCCAGCAGCGAAGGGACTAGCGGGAGCCTTACAGATACGCAGTATTTT.

At least ten counts were recorded for this clonotype. The chain employs TRBV6-5 and TRBJ2-3, with a possible D match to TRBD1 (6 bases). Germline V gene lookup returns CDR1 MNHEY and CDR2 SVGAGI. Between the trimmed V and J ends, which lost 5 bases and 3 bases, there was a span of 18 bases. The CDR3 is 16 residues long. Here the CDR3 DNA reads TGTGCCAGCAGTAACCTTGGGGGCAAAGGAACAGATACGCAGTATTTT. Protein product: CASSNLGGKGTDTQYF.

At least ten counts were recorded for this clonotype. V is TRBV10-2 and J is TRBJ2-7; D unclear. The CDR3 extends over 12 amino acids. CDR1 WSHSY and CDR2 SAAADI come from the germline V gene. V dropped 6 bases and J dropped 2 bases, with 8 bases sitting between them. The CDR3: CASRGDAYEQYF. CDR3 DNA: TGCGCCAGCAGGGGTGACGCCTACGAGCAGTACTTC.

This clonotype has at least ten counts. J is TRBJ1-1 and V is TRBV6-1; TRBD1 matches at 7 bases. V shed 6 bases, J shed 4 bases, and the junction held 11 bases outside the gene matches. From germline, CDR1 is MNHNS and CDR2 SASEGT. The CDR3 totals 15 residues. The DNA for the CDR3 is TGTGCCAGCAGCGGCAGGGGGAGGCCCTCCACTGAAGCTTTCTTT. Translation gives CASSGRGRPSTEAFF.

There are many counts of this clonotype. The DNA of the CDR3 is TGCGCCAGCAGCCCCCCCATGTTAGCGGGAGGGATGGAGCTGTTTTTT. It translates to CASSPPMLAGGMELFF. The chain carries TRBV5-1 and TRBJ2-2; 11 bases map to TRBD2. This CDR3 comprises 16 residues. Germline values: CDR1 SGHRS, CDR2 YFSETQ. V was clipped by 4 bases and J by 10 bases; unmatched bases: 12.

V and J are TRBV10-3 and TRBJ2-2; 12 bases line up with TRBD1. The CDR3 length is 15 residues. Germline V gene data show CDR1 as ENHRY and CDR2 as SYGVKD. The ends lost 7 bases at V and 12 bases at J; junction bases unmatched: 12. The CDR3 loop is CAINSGTGGTRKLFF. CDR3 nucleotides: TGTGCCATCAATTCCGGGACAGGGGGCACCCGGAAGCTGTTTTTT.

This clonotype was observed many times. The chain is built from TRBV15 and TRBJ1-3, with a tentative D call TRBD1 (5 bases). V dropped 0 bases and J dropped 7 bases, with 13 bases sitting between them. The CDR3 sequence is 15 residues long. The germline gives CDR1 LNHNV, CDR2 YYDKDF (reference sequence). The CDR3 DNA sequence: TGTGCCACCAGCAGAGATAAAGGGGCTACGAACACCATATATTTT. This codes for CATSRDKGATNTIYF.

In this sample, this clonotype turned up many times. An end of the junction does not agree with germline; a read error may underlie this. In DNA, the CDR3 is TGTGCCAGCAGCTTAGCGGTCCAGGTGGACAGCTTC. Its protein is CASSLAVQVDSF. V is TRBV7-9 and J is TRBJ2-1; the D gene is possibly TRBD1 (6 bases). CDR1 is SEHNR, CDR2 FQNEAQ, per germline (reference sequence). The CDR3 sequence is 12 residues long.

This rearrangement joins TRBV7-3 to TRBJ2-3, with 7 bases matching TRBD2. Germline CDR1 SGHTA, CDR2 FQGTGA. The V and J ends lost 5 bases and 0 bases, in that order; junction bases with no gene match: 8. This CDR3 contains 16 residues. The CDR3 reads CASSPNMGGSTDTQYF. The CDR3 DNA follows: TGTGCCAGCAGCCCGAATATGGGGGGGAGCACAGATACGCAGTATTTT.

This clonotype was picked up many times. This chain connects TRBV28 to TRBJ2-2; TRBD1 is a possible D gene (6 bases). The CDR3 extends over 14 amino acids. Germline assignment: CDR1 MDHEN and CDR2 SYDVKM. The ends were cut back, 8 bases at V and 1 base at J, with 11 bases in the middle. CDR3 protein: CASLRGGNTGELFF. The CDR3 bases are TGTGCCAGCCTCCGAGGGGGGAACACCGGGGAGCTGTTTTTT.

This clonotype was counted many times. The chain employs TRBV5-1 and TRBJ2-1; maybe TRBD1 (5 bases). Germline-derived CDR1 and CDR2 are SGHRS and YFSETQ. V dropped 3 bases and J dropped 12 bases, with 16 bases sitting between them. This CDR3 region has 13 residues. CDR3 protein: CASSYPDSAWQFF. CDR3 nucleotide sequence: TGCGCCAGCAGCTATCCTGACAGCGCGTGGCAGTTCTTC.

This clonotype was picked up many times. V usage is TRBV12-3 or TRBV12-4 and J usage is TRBJ1-5, with D unclear. The V end lost 1 base, the J end lost 6 bases, and 4 bases lay between the germline ends. The CDR3 has 12 amino acids. This CDR3 is CASSLDGQPQHF. For the CDR3, the DNA is TGTGCCAGCAGTTTAGACGGTCAGCCCCAGCATTTT.

This clonotype was detected ten times or more. This chain connects TRBV7-3 to TRBJ2-3, with D tentatively TRBD2 (5 bases). V lost 5 bases, J lost 6 bases, and 15 bases lay in between. Germline V gene data show CDR1 as SGHTA and CDR2 as FQGTGA. The length of the CDR3 is 14 residues. CDR3 bases: TGTGCCAGCAGCCCCCTTGGCGGGCGGGATACGCAGTATTTT. Amino acids: CASSPLGGRDTQYF.

This clonotype has more than one count but fewer than ten. CDR3 nucleotide sequence: TGTGCCACGTCGGTATCAGATACGCAGTATTTT. It encodes CATSVSDTQYF. This sequence joins TRBV28 and TRBJ2-3, with unresolved D. V was trimmed by 10 bases and J by 4 bases, leaving 9 bases between them. Germline V CDR1 and CDR2: MDHEN, SYDVKM. The CDR3 is made up of 11 amino acids.

This clonotype occurred once. This chain links TRBV6-1 with TRBJ2-7, with D possibly TRBD1 on 6 matching bases. Germline assignment: CDR1 MNHNS and CDR2 SASEGT. The CDR3 extends over 12 amino acids. With 9 bases removed from V and 3 bases from J, the gap between germline ends came to 12 bases. In DNA form, the CDR3 reads TGTGCCAGTCACCCGGACAGCTACGAGCAGTACTTC. As protein: CASHPDSYEQYF.

This clonotype came up many times. V usage is TRBV7-9 and J usage is TRBJ2-7; tentatively, D is TRBD1 or TRBD2 (5 bases each). Per germline, CDR1 SEHNR and CDR2 FQNEAQ (reference sequence). Deletions cut 5 bases from V and 4 bases from J, with 18 bases between. This CDR3 comprises 15 residues. As DNA, the CDR3 is TGTGCCAGCAGCCCCCGGGGCAGGAACCCATACGAGCAGTACTTC. Translating it yields CASSPRGRNPYEQYF.

This clonotype was observed at least ten times. J is TRBJ2-7 and V is TRBV12-3 or TRBV12-4, with a weak D call TRBD1 (5 bases). Trimming removed 6 bases from V and 2 bases from J, with 11 bases in between. This CDR3 region has 13 residues. The CDR3 sequence is CASSRDPAYEQYV. CDR3 nucleotide sequence: TGTGCCAGCAGCAGGGATCCTGCCTACGAGCAGTACGTC.

This chain joins TRBV5-1 and TRBJ2-3; 10 nucleotides agree with TRBD2. CDR1 SGHRS and CDR2 YFSETQ come from the germline V gene. The V segment lost 4 bases and the J segment 7 bases; nucleotides outside the gene matches: 9. The CDR3 consists of 15 residues. The DNA of the CDR3 is TGCGCCAGCAGCGCCAGCGGGGGGGATCCATATACGCAGTATTTT. Protein: CASSASGGDPYTQYF. Full variable domain (missing parts from reference TRBV5-1 and TRBJ2-3): KAGVTQTPRYLIKTRGQQVTLSCSPISGHRSVSWYQQTPGQGLQFLFEYFSETQRNKGNFPGRFSGRQFSNSRSEMNVSTLELGDSALYLCASSASGGDPYTQYFGPGTRLTVL.

This clonotype came up many times. The chain carries TRBV10-2 and TRBJ1-2, with D possibly being TRBD1 (5 bases). The germline V gene encodes CDR1 WSHSY and CDR2 SAAADI. With 2 bases removed from V and 7 bases from J, the gap between germline ends came to 14 bases. The CDR3 loop spans 14 amino acids. The CDR3, as DNA: TGCGCCAGCAGTGAGGTCTTGTTGGGGGTTGGCTACACCTTC. Amino acids: CASSEVLLGVGYTF.

This clonotype was detected ten times or more. This chain links TRBV28 with TRBJ2-7, with D possibly TRBD2 on 6 matching bases. Trimming shortened V by 1 base and J by 4 bases, and 26 bases separated the two germline ends. The CDR3 totals 19 residues. The germline V gene encodes CDR1 MDHEN and CDR2 SYDVKM. CDR3 amino acids: CASSLLFLIGRPGEYEQYF. The CDR3 DNA reads TGTGCCAGCAGTTTATTGTTTCTCATTGGGAGGCCCGGAGAATACGAGCAGTACTTC.